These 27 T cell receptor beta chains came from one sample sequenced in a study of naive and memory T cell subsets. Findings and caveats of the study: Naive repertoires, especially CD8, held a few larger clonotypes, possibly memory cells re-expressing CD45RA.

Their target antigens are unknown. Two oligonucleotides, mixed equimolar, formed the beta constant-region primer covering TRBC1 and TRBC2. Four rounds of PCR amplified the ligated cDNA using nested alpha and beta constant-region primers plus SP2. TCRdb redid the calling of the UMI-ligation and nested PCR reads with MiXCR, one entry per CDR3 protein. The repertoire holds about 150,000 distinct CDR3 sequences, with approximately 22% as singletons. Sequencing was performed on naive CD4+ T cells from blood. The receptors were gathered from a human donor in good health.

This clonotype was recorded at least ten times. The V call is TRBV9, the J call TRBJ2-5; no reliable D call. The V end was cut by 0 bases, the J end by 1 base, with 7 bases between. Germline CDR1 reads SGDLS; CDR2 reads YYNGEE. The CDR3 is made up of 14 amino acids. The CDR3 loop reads CASSVGHSQETQYF. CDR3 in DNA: TGTGCCAGCAGCGTAGGCCACAGCCAAGAGACCCAGTACTTC.

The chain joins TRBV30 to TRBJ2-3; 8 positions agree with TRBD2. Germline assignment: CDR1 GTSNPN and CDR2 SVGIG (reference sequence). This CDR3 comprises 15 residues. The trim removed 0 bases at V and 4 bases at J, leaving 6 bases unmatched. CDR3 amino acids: CAWSVPAGGPDTQYF. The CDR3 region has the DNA TGTGCCTGGAGTGTACCCGCGGGAGGCCCAGATACGCAGTATTTT.

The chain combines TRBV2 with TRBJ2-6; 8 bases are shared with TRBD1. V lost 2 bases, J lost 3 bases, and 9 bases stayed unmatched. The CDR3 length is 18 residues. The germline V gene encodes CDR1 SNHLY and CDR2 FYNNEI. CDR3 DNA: TGTGCCAGCAGTGAAAGAGGCGGACAGGGTATTGGGGCCAACGTCCTGACTTTC. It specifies CASSERGGQGIGANVLTF.

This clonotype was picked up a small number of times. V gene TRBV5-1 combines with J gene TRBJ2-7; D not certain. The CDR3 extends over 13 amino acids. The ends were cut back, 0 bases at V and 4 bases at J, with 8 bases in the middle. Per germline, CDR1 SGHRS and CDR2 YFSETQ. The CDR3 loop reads CASSLGARYEQYF. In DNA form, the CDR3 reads TGCGCCAGCAGCTTGGGGGCGCGGTACGAGCAGTACTTC.

Here the CDR3 reads CASSPTSLGPGRLYEQYF. CDR3 nucleotide sequence: TGCGCCAGCAGCCCCACTAGTCTGGGGCCAGGGCGATTATACGAGCAGTACTTC. V and J are TRBV5-1 and TRBJ2-7; the D gene could be TRBD1 or TRBD2 (5 bases each). The CDR3 totals 18 residues. Germline loops: CDR1 SGHRS, CDR2 YFSETQ. V gave up 4 bases and J gave up 4 bases, with 27 bases separating them.

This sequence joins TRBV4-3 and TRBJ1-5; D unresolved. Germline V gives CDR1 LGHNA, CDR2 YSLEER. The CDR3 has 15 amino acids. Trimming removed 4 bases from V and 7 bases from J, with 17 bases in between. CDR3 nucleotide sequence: TGCGCCAGCAGCCGAGAATGGGGTCAAGGACAGCCCCAGCATTTT. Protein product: CASSREWGQGQPQHF.

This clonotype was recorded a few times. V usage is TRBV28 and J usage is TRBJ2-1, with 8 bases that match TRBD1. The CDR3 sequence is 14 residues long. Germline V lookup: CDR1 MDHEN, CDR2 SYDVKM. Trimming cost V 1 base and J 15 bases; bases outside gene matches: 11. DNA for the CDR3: TGTGCCAGCAGTTTATCCCTCGGACAGGGTTCGGCGTTCTTC. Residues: CASSLSLGQGSAFF.

The CDR3 DNA reads as TGTGCCACCAGTGATCCCTGGACAGAGAAAAAAGCTTTCTTT. This sequence encodes CATSDPWTEKKAFF. The J gene is TRBJ1-1, the V gene TRBV24-1; the D gene is possibly TRBD1 (6 bases). There are 14 residues in the CDR3. Germline V lookup: CDR1 KGHDR, CDR2 SFDVKD. V lost 3 bases and J 9 bases, leaving 16 bases between the germline ends.

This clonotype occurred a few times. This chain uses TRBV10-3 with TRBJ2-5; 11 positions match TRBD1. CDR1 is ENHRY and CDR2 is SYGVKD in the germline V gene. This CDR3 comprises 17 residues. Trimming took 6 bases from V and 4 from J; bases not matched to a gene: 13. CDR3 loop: CAIRDSGQGARGETQYF. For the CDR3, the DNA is TGTGCCATCAGGGACTCAGGACAGGGGGCTCGTGGAGAGACCCAGTACTTC.

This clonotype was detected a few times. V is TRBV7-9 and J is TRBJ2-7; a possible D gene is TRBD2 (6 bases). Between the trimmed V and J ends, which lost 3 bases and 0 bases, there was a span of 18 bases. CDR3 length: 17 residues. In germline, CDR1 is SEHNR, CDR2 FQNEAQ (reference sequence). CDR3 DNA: TGTGCCAGCAGCTTGGGTGCCGGGACTCTGAGCTCCTACGAGCAGTACTTC. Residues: CASSLGAGTLSSYEQYF.

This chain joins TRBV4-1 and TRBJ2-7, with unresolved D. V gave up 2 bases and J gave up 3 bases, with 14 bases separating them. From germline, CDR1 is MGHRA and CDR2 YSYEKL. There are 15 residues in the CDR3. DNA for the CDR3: TGCGCCAGCAGCCAAACGCAACAGCCGTTCTACGAGCAGTACTTC. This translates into CASSQTQQPFYEQYF.

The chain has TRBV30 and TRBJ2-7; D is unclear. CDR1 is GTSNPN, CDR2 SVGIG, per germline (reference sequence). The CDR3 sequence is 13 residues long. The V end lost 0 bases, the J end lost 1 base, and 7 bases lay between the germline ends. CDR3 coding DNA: TGTGCCTGGAGTGTTAAGGTTTCCTACGAGCAGTACTTC. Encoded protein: CAWSVKVSYEQYF.

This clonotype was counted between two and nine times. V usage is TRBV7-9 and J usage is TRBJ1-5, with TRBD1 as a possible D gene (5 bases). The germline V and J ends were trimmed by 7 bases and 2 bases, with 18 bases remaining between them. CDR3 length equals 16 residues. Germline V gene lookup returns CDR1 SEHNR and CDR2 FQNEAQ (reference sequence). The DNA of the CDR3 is TGTGCCAGCACCAAACAGGCGGGATCGGGCAATCAGCCCCAGCATTTT. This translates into CASTKQAGSGNQPQHF.

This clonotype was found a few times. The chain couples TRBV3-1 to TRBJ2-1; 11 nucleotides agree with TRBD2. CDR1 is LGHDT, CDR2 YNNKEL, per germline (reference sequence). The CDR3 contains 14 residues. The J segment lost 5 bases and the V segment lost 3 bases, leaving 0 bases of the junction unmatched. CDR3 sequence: CASSQTSGNNEQFF. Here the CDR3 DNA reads TGTGCCAGCAGCCAGACTAGCGGGAACAATGAGCAGTTCTTC.

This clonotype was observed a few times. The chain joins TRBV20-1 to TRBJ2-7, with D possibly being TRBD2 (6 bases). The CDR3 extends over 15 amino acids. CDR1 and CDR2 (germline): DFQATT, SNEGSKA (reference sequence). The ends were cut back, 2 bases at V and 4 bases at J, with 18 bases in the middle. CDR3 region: CSARFAAGIRYEQYF. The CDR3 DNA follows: TGCAGTGCTAGATTTGCCGCGGGAATTAGGTACGAGCAGTACTTC.

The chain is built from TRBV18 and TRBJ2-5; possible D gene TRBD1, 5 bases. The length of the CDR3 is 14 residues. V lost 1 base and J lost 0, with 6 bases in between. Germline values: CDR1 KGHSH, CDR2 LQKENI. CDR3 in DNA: TGTGCCAGCTCACCACTCAGGGACCAAGAGACCCAGTACTTC. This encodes CASSPLRDQETQYF.

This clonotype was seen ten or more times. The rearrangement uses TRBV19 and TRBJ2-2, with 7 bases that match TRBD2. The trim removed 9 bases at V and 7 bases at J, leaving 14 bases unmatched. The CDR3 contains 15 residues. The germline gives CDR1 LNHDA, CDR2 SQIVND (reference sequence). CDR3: CASLWGAGSVGELFF. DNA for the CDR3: TGTGCCAGCCTGTGGGGAGCGGGATCGGTCGGGGAGCTGTTTTTT.

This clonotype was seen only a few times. CDR3 residues: CASSFTGYGYTF. The DNA of the CDR3 is TGTGCCAGCAGCTTTACGGGCTATGGCTACACCTTC. The gene calls are TRBV11-2 and TRBJ1-2; D remains ambiguous. This CDR3 is built from 12 residues. V shed 3 bases and J shed 4 bases, with 6 bases lying between them. Per germline, CDR1 SGHAT and CDR2 FQNNGV.

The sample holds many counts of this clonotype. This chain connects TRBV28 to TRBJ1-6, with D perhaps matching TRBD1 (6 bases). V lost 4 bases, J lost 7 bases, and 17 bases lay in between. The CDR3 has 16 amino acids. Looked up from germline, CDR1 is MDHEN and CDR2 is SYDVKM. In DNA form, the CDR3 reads TGTGCCAGCAGTTCCCCACAGAGGGGGTACAATTCACCCCTCCACTTT. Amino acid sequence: CASSSPQRGYNSPLHF.

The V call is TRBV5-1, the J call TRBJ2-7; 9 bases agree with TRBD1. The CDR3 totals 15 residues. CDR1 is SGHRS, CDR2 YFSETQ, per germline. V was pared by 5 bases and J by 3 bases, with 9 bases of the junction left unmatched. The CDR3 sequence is CASRVPGQGNYEQYF. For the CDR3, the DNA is TGCGCCAGCAGGGTCCCCGGACAGGGGAACTACGAGCAGTACTTC.

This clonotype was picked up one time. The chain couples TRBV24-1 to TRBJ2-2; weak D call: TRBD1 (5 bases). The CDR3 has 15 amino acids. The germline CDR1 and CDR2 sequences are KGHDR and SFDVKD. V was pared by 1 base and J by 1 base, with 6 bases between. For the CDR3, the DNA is TGTGCCACCAGTGATTTTAGGGGGAACACCGGGGAGCTGTTTTTT. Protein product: CATSDFRGNTGELFF.

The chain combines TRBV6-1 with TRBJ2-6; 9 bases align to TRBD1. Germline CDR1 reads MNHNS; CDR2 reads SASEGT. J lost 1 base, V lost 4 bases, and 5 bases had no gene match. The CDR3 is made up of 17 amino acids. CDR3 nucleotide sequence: TGTGCCAGCAGTGGGCCGGGACAGGGTTCTGGGGCCAACGTCCTGACTTTC. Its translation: CASSGPGQGSGANVLTF.

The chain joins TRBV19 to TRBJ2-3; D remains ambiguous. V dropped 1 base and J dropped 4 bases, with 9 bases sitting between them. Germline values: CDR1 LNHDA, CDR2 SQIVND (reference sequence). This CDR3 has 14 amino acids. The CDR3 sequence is CASSIVGKADTQYF. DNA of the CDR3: TGTGCCAGTAGTATAGTAGGGAAAGCAGATACGCAGTATTTT.

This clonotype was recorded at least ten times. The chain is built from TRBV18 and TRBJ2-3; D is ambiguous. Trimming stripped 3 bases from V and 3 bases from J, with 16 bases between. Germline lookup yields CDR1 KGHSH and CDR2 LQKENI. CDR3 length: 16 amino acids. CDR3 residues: CASSPSYSDRTDTQYF. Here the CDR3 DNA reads TGTGCCAGCTCACCCTCCTACTCCGATAGGACAGATACGCAGTATTTT.

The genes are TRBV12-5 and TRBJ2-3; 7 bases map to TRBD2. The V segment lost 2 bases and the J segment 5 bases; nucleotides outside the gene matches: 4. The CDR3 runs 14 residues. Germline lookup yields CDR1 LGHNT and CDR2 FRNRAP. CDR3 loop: CASGLPGGLDTQYF. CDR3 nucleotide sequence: TGTGCTAGTGGTTTGCCGGGAGGCTTAGATACGCAGTATTTT.

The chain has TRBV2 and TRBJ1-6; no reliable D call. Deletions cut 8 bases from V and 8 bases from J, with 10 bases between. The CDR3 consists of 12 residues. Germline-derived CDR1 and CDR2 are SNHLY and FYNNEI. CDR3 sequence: CASHGRDSPLHF. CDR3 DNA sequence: TGTGCCAGCCACGGGCGGGATTCACCCCTCCACTTT.

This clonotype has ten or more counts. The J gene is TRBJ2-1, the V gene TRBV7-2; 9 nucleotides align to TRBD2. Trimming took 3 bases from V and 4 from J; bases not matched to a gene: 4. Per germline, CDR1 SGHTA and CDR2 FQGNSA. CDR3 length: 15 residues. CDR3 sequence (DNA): TGTGCCAGCAGCTTGGCGGGAGGGCTTTACAATGAGCAGTTCTTC. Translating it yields CASSLAGGLYNEQFF.